This T cell receptor beta chain was identified during a study of T cell responses to AZD1222 COVID-19 vaccine. Trimming removed 2 bases from V and 0 bases from J; junction bases left unmatched: 3. The CDR3 runs to 15 residues. Looked up from germline, CDR1 is LGHDT and CDR2 is YNNKEL (reference sequence). Measured with immunoSEQ multiplex PCR; TCRdb has only the in-frame clones, and not every one. The repertoire holds 95,000 or so clones, with approximately 91% as singletons. It was second doses at about 4 or about 12 weeks that were pooled. This chain joins TRBV3-1 (or the pseudogene TRBV3-2) and TRBJ1-2; 7 bases agree with TRBD1. Sequences were derived from peripheral blood, sampled 28 days after the second AZD1222 dose. The receptor was derived from an adult who received the AZD1222 COVID-19 vaccine. CDR3 loop: CASSQQGQSNYGYTF. The DNA for the CDR3 is TGTGCCAGCAGCCAACAGGGACAGTCTAACTATGGCTACACCTTC.